This TCR beta chain was recovered during a study of OX40 agonist ivuxolimab in advanced cancers. Regarding the study in general: Ivuxolimab, which targeted the costimulatory receptor OX40 (CD134), was an agonistic, fully human IgG2 monoclonal antibody. Intravenous ivuxolimab was administered to patients every 2 weeks at six dose levels: 0.01, 0.1, 0.3, 1.5, 3 and 10 mg/kg. Of the roughly 52 dose-escalation patients, hepatocellular carcinoma was present in approximately 20, melanoma in some 15, renal cell carcinoma in 9 and head and neck cancer in 9. A male proportion of around 83% and a mean age of 60 years, ranging from about 23 to 90, were recorded for the dose-escalation cohort. Prior anti-PD-1, anti-PD-L1 or anti-CTLA-4 therapy was permitted, and 30% to 45% of dose-escalation patients had received checkpoint inhibitors. Partial responses were achieved by three dose-escalation patients, of whom one had hepatocellular carcinoma and two had cutaneous melanoma. Peripheral TCRbeta sequencing was intended to test whether TCR sequence diversity was altered and clonal T-cell expansion was caused by ivuxolimab. The paper covers the monotherapy dose-escalation part of the phase I ivuxolimab trial, which included N ≈ 50 patients.

The CDR3 runs 14 amino acids, cysteine and phenylalanine included. This entry keeps only the CDR3 DNA: 42 bases, framed from base 1. CDR1 and CDR2 are drawn from the germline V gene (reference sequence): SGHNT, YYREEE. The germline ends are 10 bases apart after V is trimmed by 0 bases and J by 4 bases. Broad study findings and their caveats: Low levels of normalized T-cell clonal expansion were also seen in some nonresponding patients. The antigen specificity of the peripheral T cells that underwent clonal expansion was not determined. In the 0.1-3.0 mg/kg groups, partial responders were among the patients with the lowest normalized peripheral clonal expansion, particularly in CD8+ T cells. At doses of 0.1 to 3.0 mg/kg, clonal expansion of both CD4+ and CD8+ T cells in blood was seen between baseline and week 6. After ivuxolimab, more expanded clones were found on average in CD8+ T cells than in CD4+ T cells.

Patients with a history of autoimmune disease or receiving systemic immunosuppression were excluded from the trial. Peripheral blood for TCR sequencing was collected from all dose cohorts at baseline, on cycle 4 day 1, and on cycle 7 day 1. The samples were taken from a phase I, first-in-human, multicenter, open-label dose-escalation trial of ivuxolimab. The trial enrolled adults with locally advanced or metastatic head and neck squamous cell, hepatocellular, melanoma or renal cell carcinoma. CD4+ and CD8+ T cells were sorted separately from peripheral blood before TCR sequencing. On this clone itself: Its recognized antigen is unknown. No much larger clone exists at a distance of one base, and base qualities are not known.

For sequencing of the TCRbeta CDR3 region, genomic DNA was extracted from the sorted cells. The immunoSEQ Assay was used for sequencing of TCRbeta CDR3 regions. The table was pulled from immuneACCESS by TCRdb, which kept in-frame rearrangements only. Such tables lose some clones; where checked, under half of the loss comes from unresolved V genes, and the rest has no known cause. Counted in this sample were roughly 66,000 clones; roughly four fifths of them appeared once. The ten largest clones take up approximately 0.7% of the sample. The sample was CD4+ or CD8+ T cells sorted from blood, taken in a trial of the OX40 agonist ivuxolimab. In this chain, TRBV5-4 is recombined with TRBJ1-1; no D gene is confidently identified. The sequence came from an adult with an advanced solid tumor such as melanoma, head and neck, liver or kidney cancer. DNA sequence: TGTGCCAGCAGCTTGGATGTGGGAACCACTGAAGCTTTCTTT. The resulting protein is CASSLDVGTTEAFF. The reference TRBV5-4 and TRBJ1-1 proteins fill in what lies around the CDR3, so the full variable domain reads ETGVTQSPTHLIKTRGQQVTLRCSSQSGHNTVSWYQQALGQGPQFIFQYYREEENGRGNFPPRFSGLQFPNYSSELNVNALELDDSALYLCASSLDVGTTEAFFGQGTRLTVV.